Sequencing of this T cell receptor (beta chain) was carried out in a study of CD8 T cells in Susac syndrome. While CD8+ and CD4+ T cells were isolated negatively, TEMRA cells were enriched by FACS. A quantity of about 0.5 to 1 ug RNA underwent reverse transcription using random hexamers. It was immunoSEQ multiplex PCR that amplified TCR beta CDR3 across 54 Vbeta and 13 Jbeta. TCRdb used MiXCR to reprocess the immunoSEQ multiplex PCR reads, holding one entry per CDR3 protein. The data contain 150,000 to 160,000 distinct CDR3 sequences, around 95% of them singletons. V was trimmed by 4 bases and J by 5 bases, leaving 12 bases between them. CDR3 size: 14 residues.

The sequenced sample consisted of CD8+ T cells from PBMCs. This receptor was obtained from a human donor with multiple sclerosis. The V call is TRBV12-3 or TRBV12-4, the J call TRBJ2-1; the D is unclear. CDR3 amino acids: CASSSSDGNNEQFF. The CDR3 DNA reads TGTGCCAGCAGTTCGTCTGACGGAAACAATGAGCAGTTCTTC.